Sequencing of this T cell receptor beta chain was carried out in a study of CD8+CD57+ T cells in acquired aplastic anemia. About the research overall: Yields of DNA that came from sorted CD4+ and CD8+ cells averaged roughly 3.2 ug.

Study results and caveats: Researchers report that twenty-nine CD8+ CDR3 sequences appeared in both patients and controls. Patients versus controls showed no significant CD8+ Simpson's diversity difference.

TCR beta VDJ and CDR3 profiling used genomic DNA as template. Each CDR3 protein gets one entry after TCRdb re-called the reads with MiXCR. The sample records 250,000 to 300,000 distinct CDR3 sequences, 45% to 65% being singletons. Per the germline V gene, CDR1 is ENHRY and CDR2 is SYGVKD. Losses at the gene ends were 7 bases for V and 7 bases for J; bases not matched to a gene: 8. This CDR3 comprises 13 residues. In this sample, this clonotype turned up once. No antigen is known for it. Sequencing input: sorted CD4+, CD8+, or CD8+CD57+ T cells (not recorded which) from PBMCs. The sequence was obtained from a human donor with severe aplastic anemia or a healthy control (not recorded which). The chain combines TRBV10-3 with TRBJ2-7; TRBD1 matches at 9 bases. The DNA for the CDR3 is TGTGCCATCACTGCACAGGGGGCTGGGGAGCAGTACTTC. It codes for CAITAQGAGEQYF.